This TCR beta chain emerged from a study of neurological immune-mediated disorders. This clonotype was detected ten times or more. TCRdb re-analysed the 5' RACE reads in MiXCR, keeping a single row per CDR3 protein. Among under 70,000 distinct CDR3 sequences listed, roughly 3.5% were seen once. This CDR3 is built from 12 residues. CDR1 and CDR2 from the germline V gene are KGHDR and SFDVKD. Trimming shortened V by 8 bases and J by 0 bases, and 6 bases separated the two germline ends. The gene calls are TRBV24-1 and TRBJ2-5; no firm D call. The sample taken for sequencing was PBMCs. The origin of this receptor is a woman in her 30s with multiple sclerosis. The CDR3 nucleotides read TGTGCCACCACGAAGGACCAAGAGACCCAGTACTTC. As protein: CATTKDQETQYF.